A few counts support the clone carrying this TCR beta chain. With 60 Vbeta and 13 Jbeta primers, the PCR was carried out. Libraries were prepared by immunoSEQ multiplex PCR; TCRdb keeps only in-frame clonotypes and omits some of them. The sample lists around 100,000 clones; almost 70% were seen once. This record belongs to a study of cytomegalovirus exposure and HLA in healthy donors. The TCR sequence derives from a man aged 25-45 years in good health and CMV-seropositive. The sequencing sample was made of PBMCs.

The CDR3 DNA reads TGCGCCAGCAGGCAGACAGGGGTGGTGAGCGATGAGCAGTTCTTC. Translated: CASRQTGVVSDEQFF. The gene calls are TRBV5-1 and TRBJ2-1; 8 bases are a match to TRBD1. Trimming removed 5 bases from V and 8 bases from J; junction bases left unmatched: 12. The CDR3 contains 15 residues. The germline CDR1 and CDR2 sequences are SGHRS and YFSETQ.